The 5 T cell receptor beta chains presented below share a single source sample, sequenced in a study of technical replicates of blood from a handful of donors. The method was immunoSEQ multiplex PCR; TCRdb's version includes in-frame clones alone and lacks a portion of them. The repertoire consists of under 50,000 clones, with about 96% occurring once and the leading ten covering 0.37%. The sample taken for sequencing was T cells isolated from PBMCs. The receptors were sampled from a human donor in good health.

The table lists this clone with a count of one. The genes are TRBV28 and TRBJ2-7; no clear D. Germline-derived CDR1 and CDR2 are MDHEN and SYDVKM. V lost 3 bases, J lost 3 bases, and 6 bases lay in between. The CDR3 is made up of 12 amino acids. CDR3 nucleotide sequence: TGTGCCAGCAGTTTCGACTTCTACGAGCAGTACTTC. Protein: CASSFDFYEQYF.

The chain carries TRBV14 and TRBJ1-1; D is uncertain. Germline CDR1 reads SGHDN; CDR2 reads FVKESK. With 2 bases removed from V and 2 bases from J, the gap between germline ends came to 12 bases. The CDR3 covers 15 residues. This chain's CDR3 is CASSQSNFPNTEAFF. CDR3 in DNA: TGTGCCAGCAGCCAATCTAACTTCCCAAACACTGAAGCTTTCTTT.

This clone was recorded once. The genes are TRBV11-2 and TRBJ1-5; the D gene is possibly TRBD1 (6 bases). Trimming left V 5 bases short and J 9 bases short, with 11 bases between. CDR1 and CDR2 (germline): SGHAT, FQNNGV. This CDR3 has 12 residues. CDR3 coding DNA: TGTGCCAGCAGCACGACAGGCTCGCCCCAGCATTTT. It yields the protein CASSTTGSPQHF.

The chain employs TRBV7-2 and TRBJ2-1, with D possibly being TRBD2 (6 bases). The CDR3 loop spans 15 amino acids. The V gene lost 2 bases and the J gene lost 7 bases, with 15 bases spanning the gap. Germline CDR1 SGHTA, CDR2 FQGNSA. CDR3 in DNA: TGTGCCAGCAGCTTAACCGGGGGTCGAGAAAATGAGCAGTTCTTC. It yields the protein CASSLTGGRENEQFF.

J is TRBJ2-7 and V is TRBV10-3; 7 bases map to TRBD1. V lost 10 bases and J lost 4; bases outside the gene matches: 16. The germline CDR1 and CDR2 sequences are ENHRY and SYGVKD. There are 15 residues in the CDR3. Here the CDR3 DNA reads TGTGCCACCAAACTCGGACAGGCCTTGGTGTACGAGCAGTACTTC. Translation: CATKLGQALVYEQYF.